This TCR beta chain originates from a study of cytomegalovirus exposure and HLA in healthy donors. Study as a whole: In a later analysis, it was reported that the 110 or so validation repertoires had been produced on the same platform as the roughly 650 repertoires belonging to the first cohort.

The CDR3 is 14 residues long. Per the germline V gene, CDR1 is MNHEY and CDR2 is SVGAGI. The ends were cut back, 1 base at V and 6 bases at J, with 10 bases in the middle. The donors belonged to the roughly 130-subject validation cohort, separate from the 666-subject first cohort. Study results and limitations: Cytomegalovirus status was reportedly diagnosed by the classifier with high specificity and sensitivity. The investigators catalogued 150 to 200 TCR beta chains as cytomegalovirus-associated.

Remarks on this clone: Antigen: not known.

The table came from immunoSEQ multiplex PCR; TCRdb's copy has only in-frame clones and leaves some out. The table shows about 330,000 clones, with approximately 90% occurring only once. The J gene is TRBJ2-1, the V gene TRBV6-5, with D uncertain. Sequencing was carried out using PBMCs. The TCR comes from a young woman in good health and CMV-seropositive. The CDR3 nucleotides read TGTGCCAGCAGTTACTGGTTGGGTAGCAATGAGCAGTTCTTC. This encodes CASSYWLGSNEQFF.